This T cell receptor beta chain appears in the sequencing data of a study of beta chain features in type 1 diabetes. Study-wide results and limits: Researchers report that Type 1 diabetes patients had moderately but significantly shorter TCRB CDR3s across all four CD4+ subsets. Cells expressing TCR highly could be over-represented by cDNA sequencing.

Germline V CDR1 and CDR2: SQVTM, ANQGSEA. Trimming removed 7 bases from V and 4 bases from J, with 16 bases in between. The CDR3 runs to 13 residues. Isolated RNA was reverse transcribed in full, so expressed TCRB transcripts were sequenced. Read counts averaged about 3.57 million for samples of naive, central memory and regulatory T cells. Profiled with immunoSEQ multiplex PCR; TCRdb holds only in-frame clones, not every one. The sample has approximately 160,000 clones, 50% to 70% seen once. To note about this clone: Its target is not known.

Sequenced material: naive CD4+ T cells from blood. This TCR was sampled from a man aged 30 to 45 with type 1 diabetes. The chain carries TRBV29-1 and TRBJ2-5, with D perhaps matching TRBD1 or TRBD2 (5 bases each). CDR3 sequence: CSAGRGEVETQYF. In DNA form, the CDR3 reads TGCAGCGCCGGACGGGGCGAGGTAGAGACCCAGTACTTC.